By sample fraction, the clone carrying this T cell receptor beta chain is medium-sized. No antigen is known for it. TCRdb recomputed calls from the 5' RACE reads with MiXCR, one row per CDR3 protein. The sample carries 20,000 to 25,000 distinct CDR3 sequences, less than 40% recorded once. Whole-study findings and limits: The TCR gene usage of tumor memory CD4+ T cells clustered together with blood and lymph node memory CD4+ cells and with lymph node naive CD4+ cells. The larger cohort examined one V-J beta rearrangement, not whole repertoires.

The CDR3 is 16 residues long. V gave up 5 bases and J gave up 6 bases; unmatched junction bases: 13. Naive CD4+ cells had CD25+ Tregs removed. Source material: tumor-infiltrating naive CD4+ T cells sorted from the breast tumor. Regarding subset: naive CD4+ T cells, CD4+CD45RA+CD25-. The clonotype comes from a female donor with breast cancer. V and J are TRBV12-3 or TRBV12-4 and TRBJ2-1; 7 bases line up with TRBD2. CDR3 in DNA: TGTGCCAGCAGTCCTATTGGGGGGAGGGCCTTCAATGAGCAGTTCTTC. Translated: CASSPIGGRAFNEQFF.